The present TCR beta chain was sequenced within a study of blood T cell repertoires in COVID-19. Study overall: PBMCs, B-cell-depleted T cells, or T cells were the source of the cDNA or gDNA that made up the material.

Per the study methods: Reference gene primer amplification in the assay estimated nucleated cell counts. Generated by immunoSEQ multiplex PCR, the TCRdb table keeps only in-frame clones and is missing some. V and J calls plus clone size are reproduced from that table; the DNA served to infer D and trimming. In the table there are 200,000 to 300,000 clones, around 90% of which are singletons. Trimming took 6 bases from V and 0 from J, leaving 12 bases between them. The CDR3 extends over 15 amino acids. Germline-derived CDR1 and CDR2 are KGHSH and LQKENI. This clone has a handful of counts. The receptor was isolated from an older woman with COVID-19, enrolled during active disease. The sequenced sample consisted of peripheral blood. The chain joins TRBV18 to TRBJ1-3; the D gene is possibly TRBD1 (5 bases). The CDR3 sequence is CASSPVGGSGNTIYF. The CDR3 region has the DNA TGTGCCAGCTCCCCCGTGGGGGGCTCTGGAAACACCATATATTTT.